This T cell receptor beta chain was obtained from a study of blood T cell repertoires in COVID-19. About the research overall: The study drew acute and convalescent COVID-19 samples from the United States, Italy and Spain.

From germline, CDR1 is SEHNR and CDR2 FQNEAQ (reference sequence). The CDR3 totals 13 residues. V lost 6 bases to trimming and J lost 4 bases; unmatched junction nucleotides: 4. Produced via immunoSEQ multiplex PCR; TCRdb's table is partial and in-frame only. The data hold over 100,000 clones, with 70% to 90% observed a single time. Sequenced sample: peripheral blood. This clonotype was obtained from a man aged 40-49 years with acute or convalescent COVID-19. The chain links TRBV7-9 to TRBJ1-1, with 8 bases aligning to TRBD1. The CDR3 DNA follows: TGTGCCAGCAGGTTTACAGGGGGCACTGAAGCTTTCTTT. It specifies CASRFTGGTEAFF.